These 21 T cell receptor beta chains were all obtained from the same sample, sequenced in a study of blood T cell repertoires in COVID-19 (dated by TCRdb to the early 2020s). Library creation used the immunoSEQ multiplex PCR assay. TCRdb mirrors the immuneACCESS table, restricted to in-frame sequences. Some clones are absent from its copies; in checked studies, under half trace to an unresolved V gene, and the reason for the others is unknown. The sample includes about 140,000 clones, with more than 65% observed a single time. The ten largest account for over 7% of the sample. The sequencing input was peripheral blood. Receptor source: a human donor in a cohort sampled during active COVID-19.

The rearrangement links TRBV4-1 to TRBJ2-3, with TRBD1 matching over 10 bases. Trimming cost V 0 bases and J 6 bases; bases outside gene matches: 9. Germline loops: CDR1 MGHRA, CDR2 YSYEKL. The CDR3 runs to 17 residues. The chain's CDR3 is CASSQEKGQGLADTQYF. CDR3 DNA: TGCGCCAGCAGCCAAGAGAAGGGACAGGGGCTGGCGGATACGCAGTATTTT.

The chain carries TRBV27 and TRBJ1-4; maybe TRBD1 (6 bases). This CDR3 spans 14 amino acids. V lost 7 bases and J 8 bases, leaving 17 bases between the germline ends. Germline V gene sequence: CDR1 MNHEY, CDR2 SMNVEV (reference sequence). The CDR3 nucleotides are TGTGCCAGCACAGTCCGAGGGGGAAGGGAAAAACTGTTTTTT. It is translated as CASTVRGGREKLFF.

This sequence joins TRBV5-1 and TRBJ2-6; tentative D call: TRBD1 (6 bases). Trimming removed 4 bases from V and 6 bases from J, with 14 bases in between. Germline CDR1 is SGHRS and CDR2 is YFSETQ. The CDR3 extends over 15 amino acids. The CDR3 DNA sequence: TGCGCCAGCAGCCCTGGACAGACTTCGGCCAACGTCCTGACTTTC. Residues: CASSPGQTSANVLTF.

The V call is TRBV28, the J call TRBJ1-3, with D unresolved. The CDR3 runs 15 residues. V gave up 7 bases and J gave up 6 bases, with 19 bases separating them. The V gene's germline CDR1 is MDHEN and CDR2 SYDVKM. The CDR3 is CASNPSNGGVNTIYF. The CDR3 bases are TGTGCCAGCAACCCTTCTAATGGAGGTGTAAACACCATATATTTT.

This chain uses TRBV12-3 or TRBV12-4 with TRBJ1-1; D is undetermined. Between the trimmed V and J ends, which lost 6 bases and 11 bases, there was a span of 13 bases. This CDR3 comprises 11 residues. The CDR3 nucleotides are TGTGCCAGCAGATCGCGAGGTTGGGCTTTCTTT. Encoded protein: CASRSRGWAFF.

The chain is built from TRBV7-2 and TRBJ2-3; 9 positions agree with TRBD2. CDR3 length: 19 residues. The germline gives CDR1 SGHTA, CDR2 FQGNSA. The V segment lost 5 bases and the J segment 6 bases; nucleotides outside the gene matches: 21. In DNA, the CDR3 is TGTGCCAGCAGCCCGCGGGGGGAGCGGGGGGCCTATAGTGTGGATACGCAGTATTTT. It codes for CASSPRGERGAYSVDTQYF.

CDR3 DNA sequence: TGTGCCAGCAGCTTAGACAGGGGATTGCATCAGCCCCAGCATTTT. Protein sequence: CASSLDRGLHQPQHF. V usage is TRBV7-6 and J usage is TRBJ1-5, with 7 bases aligning to TRBD1. The length of the CDR3 is 15 residues. Trimming removed 1 base from V and 5 bases from J; junction bases left unmatched: 5. Per germline, CDR1 SGHVS and CDR2 FNYEAQ.

The CDR3 loop reads CASSLGIRAGVITDTQYF. The CDR3 DNA follows: TGTGCCAGCAGCCTAGGGATCCGGGCGGGGGTAATTACAGATACGCAGTATTTT. The chain has TRBV3-1 (or the pseudogene TRBV3-2) and TRBJ2-3, with 7 bases identical to TRBD2. CDR3 length: 18 amino acids. Germline assignment: CDR1 LGHDT and CDR2 YNNKEL (reference sequence). V trimming: 4 bases; J trimming: 3 bases; junction bases outside the gene matches: 16.

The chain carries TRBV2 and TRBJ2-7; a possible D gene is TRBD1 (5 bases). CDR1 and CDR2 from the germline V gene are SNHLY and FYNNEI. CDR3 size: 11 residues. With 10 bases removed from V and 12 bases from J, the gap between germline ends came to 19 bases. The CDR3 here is CATQIDSPAYF. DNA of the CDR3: TGTGCCACCCAAATTGACAGTCCCGCGTACTTC. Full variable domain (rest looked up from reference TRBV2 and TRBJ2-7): EPEVTQTPSHQVTQMGQEVILRCVPISNHLYFYWYRQILGQKVEFLVSFYNNEISEKSEIFDDQFSVERPDGSNFTLKIRSTKLEDSAMYFCATQIDSPAYFGPGTRLTVT.

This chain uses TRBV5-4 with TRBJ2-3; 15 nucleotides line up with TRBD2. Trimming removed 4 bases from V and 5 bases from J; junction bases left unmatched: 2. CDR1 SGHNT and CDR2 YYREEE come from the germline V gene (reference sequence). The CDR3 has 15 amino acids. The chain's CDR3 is CASSEGLAGGDTQYF. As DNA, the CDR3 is TGTGCCAGCAGCGAGGGACTAGCGGGGGGAGATACGCAGTATTTT.

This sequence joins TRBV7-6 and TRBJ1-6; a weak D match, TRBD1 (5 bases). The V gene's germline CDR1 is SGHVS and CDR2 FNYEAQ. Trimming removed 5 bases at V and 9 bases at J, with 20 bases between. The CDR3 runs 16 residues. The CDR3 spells CASSPRAGTGGSPLHF. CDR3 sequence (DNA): TGTGCCAGCAGCCCTAGGGCCGGGACCGGGGGTTCACCCCTCCACTTT.

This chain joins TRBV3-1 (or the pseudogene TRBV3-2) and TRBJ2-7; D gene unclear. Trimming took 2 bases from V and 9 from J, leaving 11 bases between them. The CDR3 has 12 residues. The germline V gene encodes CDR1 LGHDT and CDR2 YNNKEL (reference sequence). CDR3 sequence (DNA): TGTGCCAGCAGCCAAAGTATAGGAGTGCAGTACTTC. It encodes CASSQSIGVQYF.

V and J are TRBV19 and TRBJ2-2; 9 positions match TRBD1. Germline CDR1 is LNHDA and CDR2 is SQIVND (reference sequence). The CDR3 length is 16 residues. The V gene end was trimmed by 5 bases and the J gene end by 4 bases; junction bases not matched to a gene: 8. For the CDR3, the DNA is TGTGCCAGTAGTTTAAAGCCGGGACAGGGCACCGGGGAGCTGTTTTTT. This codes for CASSLKPGQGTGELFF.

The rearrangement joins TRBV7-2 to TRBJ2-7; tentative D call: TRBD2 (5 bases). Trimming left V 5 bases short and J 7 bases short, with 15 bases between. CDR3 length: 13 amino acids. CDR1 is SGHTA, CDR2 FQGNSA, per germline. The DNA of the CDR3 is TGTGCCAGCAGCCTGGTTACGTCGGGGGAGCAGTACTTC. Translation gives CASSLVTSGEQYF.

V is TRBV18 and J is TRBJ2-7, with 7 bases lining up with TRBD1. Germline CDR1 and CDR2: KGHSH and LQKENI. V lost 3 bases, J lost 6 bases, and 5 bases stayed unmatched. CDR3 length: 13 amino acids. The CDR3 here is CASSPGQDREQYF. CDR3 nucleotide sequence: TGTGCCAGCTCACCCGGACAGGATCGCGAGCAGTACTTC. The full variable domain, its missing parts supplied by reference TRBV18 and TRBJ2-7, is NAGVMQNPRHLVRRRGQEARLRCSPMKGHSHVYWYRQLPEEGLKFMVYLQKENIIDESGMPKERFSAEFPKEGPSILRIQQVVRGDSAAYFCASSPGQDREQYFGPGTRLTVT.

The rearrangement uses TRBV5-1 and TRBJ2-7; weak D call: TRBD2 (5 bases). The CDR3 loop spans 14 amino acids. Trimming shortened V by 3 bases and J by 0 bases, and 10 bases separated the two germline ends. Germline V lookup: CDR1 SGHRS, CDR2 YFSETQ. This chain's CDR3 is CASSSDFFSYEQYF. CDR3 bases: TGCGCCAGCAGCTCGGACTTTTTCTCCTACGAGCAGTACTTC. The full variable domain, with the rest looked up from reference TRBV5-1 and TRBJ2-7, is KAGVTQTPRYLIKTRGQQVTLSCSPISGHRSVSWYQQTPGQGLQFLFEYFSETQRNKGNFPGRFSGRQFSNSRSEMNVSTLELGDSALYLCASSSDFFSYEQYFGPGTRLTVT.

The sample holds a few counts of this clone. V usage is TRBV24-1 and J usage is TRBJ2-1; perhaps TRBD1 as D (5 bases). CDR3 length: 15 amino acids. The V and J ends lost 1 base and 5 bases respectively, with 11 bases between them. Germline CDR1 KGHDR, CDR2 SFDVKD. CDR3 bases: TGTGCCACCAGTGATTTTGAGACAGACCACAATGAGCAGTTCTTC. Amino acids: CATSDFETDHNEQFF.

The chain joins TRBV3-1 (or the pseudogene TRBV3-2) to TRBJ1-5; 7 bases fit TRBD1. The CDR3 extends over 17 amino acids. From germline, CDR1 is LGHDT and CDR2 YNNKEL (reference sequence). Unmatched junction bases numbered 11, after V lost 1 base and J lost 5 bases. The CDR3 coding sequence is TGTGCCAGCAGCCAAGGATACCGGACAGGTCGAGATCAGCCCCAGCATTTT. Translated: CASSQGYRTGRDQPQHF.

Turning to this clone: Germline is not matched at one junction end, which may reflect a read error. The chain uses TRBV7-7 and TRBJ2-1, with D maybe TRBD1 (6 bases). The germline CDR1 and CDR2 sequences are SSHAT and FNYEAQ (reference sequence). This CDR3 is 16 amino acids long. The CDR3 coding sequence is TGTGCTAGCAGCTTAGGGTCCAGGGGTTCCTACAATGAGCAGTTCTTC. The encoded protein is CASSLGSRGSYNEQFF.

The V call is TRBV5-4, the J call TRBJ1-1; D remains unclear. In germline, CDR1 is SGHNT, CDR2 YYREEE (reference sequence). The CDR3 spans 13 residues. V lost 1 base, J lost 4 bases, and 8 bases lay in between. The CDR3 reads CASSLPGFTEAFF. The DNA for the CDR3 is TGTGCCAGCAGCTTGCCCGGGTTCACTGAAGCTTTCTTT.

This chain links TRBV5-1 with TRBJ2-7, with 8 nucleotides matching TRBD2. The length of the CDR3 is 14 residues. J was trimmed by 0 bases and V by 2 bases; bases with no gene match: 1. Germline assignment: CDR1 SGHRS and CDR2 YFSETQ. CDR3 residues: CASSLAGDSYEQYF. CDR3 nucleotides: TGCGCCAGCAGCTTAGCGGGGGACTCCTACGAGCAGTACTTC.